The sequence of this T cell receptor (beta chain) was determined in a study of control samples from healthy donors and cancer patients. The V segment lost 6 bases and the J segment 6 bases; nucleotides outside the gene matches: 7. The CDR3 has 13 residues. Measured with immunoSEQ multiplex PCR; TCRdb has only the in-frame clones, and not every one. The profile shows under 200,000 clones, 85% to 95% of them singletons. J is TRBJ1-1 and V is TRBV12-3 or TRBV12-4, with 7 bases fitting TRBD1. The sequencing input was blood. This TCR derives from a woman aged 40-49 years in good health. Here the CDR3 reads CASRIQGRPEAFF. The DNA for the CDR3 is TGTGCCAGCAGGATACAGGGGCGCCCTGAAGCTTTCTTT.